These T cell receptor beta chains were read from a single sample in a study of regulatory T cells in long-lasting Graves disease. MiXCR was run by TCRdb on the multiplex PCR reads, yielding one entry per CDR3 protein. The table records about 470,000 distinct CDR3 sequences, around 21% of them present only once. This material consisted of peripheral blood mononuclear cells (PBMCs), taken when the disease was refractory, from a patient treated with antithyroid drugs. These receptors all come from a female donor with Graves disease. Each CDR3 is given with its conserved first and last residue. A D gene is named only where the DNA matches it firmly. Expanded clones are given a class, and other clones once, few, many or no size at all.

>TRBD2|TRBV7-2|few|TRBJ2-2
CASTPGGNTGELFF
TGTGCCAGCACACCGGGGGGAAACACCGGGGAGCTGTTTTTT
>TRBD2|TRBV5-6|.|TRBJ2-1
CASSFPGLAVNEQFF
TGTGCCAGCAGCTTCCCGGGACTAGCTGTAAATGAGCAGTTCTTC
>.|TRBV7-3|many|TRBJ2-5
CASSPRGFRPDLSQQETQYF
TGTGCCAGCAGCCCCCGAGGTTTTAGACCCGACCTCAGCCAACAAGAGACCCAGTACTTC
>.|TRBV4-1|.|TRBJ1-4
CASSKGDSNEKLFF
TGCGCCAGCAGCAAGGGAGACTCTAATGAAAAACTGTTTTTT
>.|TRBV30|many|TRBJ2-7
CAWSVGHDYEQYF
TGTGCCTGGAGTGTGGGGCACGACTACGAGCAGTACTTC
>.|TRBV29-1|.|TRBJ1-4
CSVNGAAGNEKLFF
TGCAGCGTGAACGGTGCGGCCGGAAATGAAAAACTGTTTTTT
>.|TRBV6-1|few|TRBJ1-1
CASLAADMNTEAFF
TGTGCCAGCTTGGCGGCAGACATGAACACTGAAGCTTTCTTT
>.|TRBV13|few|TRBJ1-2
CASSAGQGGYGYTF
TGTGCCAGCAGCGCCGGGCAGGGAGGCTATGGCTACACCTTC
>.|TRBV5-1|.|TRBJ2-2
CASSFWANTGELFF
TGCGCCAGCAGCTTTTGGGCGAACACCGGGGAGCTGTTTTTT
>TRBD1|TRBV28|many|TRBJ2-7
CASSQTPGQGVNEQYF
TGTGCCAGCAGCCAAACTCCGGGACAGGGGGTTAACGAGCAGTACTTC
>.|TRBV19|.|TRBJ1-1
CASTDITGSRPDMNTEAFF
TGTGCCAGTACCGATATTACAGGGTCGAGGCCCGACATGAACACTGAAGCTTTCTTT
>.|TRBV7-2|many|TRBJ1-2
CASSFQDGNYGYTF
TGTGCCAGCAGCTTTCAGGACGGTAACTATGGCTACACCTTC
>.|TRBV28|.|TRBJ2-3
CASSTISAGFTDTQYF
TGTGCCAGCAGTACCATCTCAGCAGGGTTTACAGATACGCAGTATTTT
>.|TRBV3-1|many|TRBJ2-4
CASSQDWDIQYF
TGTGCCAGCAGCCAAGATTGGGACATTCAGTACTTC
>TRBD2|TRBV3-1|many|TRBJ2-5
CASSQDLTSGSVRPGETQYF
TGTGCCAGCAGCCAAGATTTGACTAGCGGGAGTGTACGGCCTGGAGAGACCCAGTACTTC
>.|TRBV27|.|TRBJ2-4
CASSLSGTSSVF
TGTGCCAGCAGTTTATCGGGGACATCATCGGTCTTC
>TRBD2|TRBV28|many|TRBJ2-7
CASRGEGTSGSPYEQYF
TGTGCCAGCAGGGGGGAAGGGACTAGCGGGAGTCCCTACGAGCAGTACTTC
>.|TRBV29-1|many|TRBJ1-1
CSVDKENTEAFF
TGCAGCGTTGATAAAGAGAACACTGAAGCTTTCTTT
>.|TRBV28|.|TRBJ2-1
CASRAGTSYNEQFF
TGTGCCAGCAGGGCCGGGACCTCCTACAATGAGCAGTTCTTC
>.|TRBV7-2|.|TRBJ1-1
CASSWEGTNTEAFF
TGTGCCAGCAGCTGGGAGGGAACGAACACTGAAGCTTTCTTT
>.|TRBV2|many|TRBJ2-1
CASSVWALNEQFF
TGTGCCAGCAGTGTATGGGCCCTCAATGAGCAGTTCTTC
>TRBD2|TRBV6-5|many|TRBJ2-7
CASSYSPGLAGHEQYF
TGTGCCAGCAGTTACTCACCGGGACTAGCGGGCCACGAGCAGTACTTC
>.|TRBV7-3|few|TRBJ2-1
CASSLQDSAYNEQFF
TGTGCCAGCAGCTTGCAGGACTCGGCATACAATGAGCAGTTCTTC
>.|TRBV7-8|many|TRBJ1-2
CASSLSRGEYGYTF
TGTGCCAGCAGCTTATCCAGAGGGGAATATGGCTACACCTTC
>.|TRBV6-5|.|TRBJ2-3
CASSSPGSGTFTQYF
TGTGCCAGCAGTTCCCCGGGGTCAGGGACGTTCACGCAGTATTTT
>.|TRBV10-3|many|TRBJ1-1
CAISEVEYTEAFF
TGTGCCATCAGTGAAGTGGAGTACACTGAAGCTTTCTTT
>.|TRBV2|few|TRBJ1-3
CARRGSGGNTIYF
TGTGCCAGGAGGGGTTCGGGCGGAAACACCATATATTTT
>.|TRBV10-3|.|TRBJ1-1
CATGAGDWAFF
TGTGCCACCGGAGCCGGGGACTGGGCTTTCTTT
>.|TRBV6-5|many|TRBJ2-7
CASSYSSGRGYEQYF
TGTGCCAGCAGTTACTCGTCAGGAAGGGGCTACGAGCAGTACTTC
>.|TRBV20-1|.|TRBJ1-5
CSASKEEGYSNQPQHF
TGCAGTGCTTCCAAAGAAGAGGGTTATAGCAATCAGCCCCAGCATTTT
>.|TRBV12-3/TRBV12-4|many|TRBJ1-4
CASSFFAKYQEKLFF
TGTGCCAGCAGTTTTTTCGCAAAATACCAGGAAAAACTGTTTTTT
>TRBD2|TRBV6-2/TRBV6-3|many|TRBJ2-7
CASSSGLAAYEQYF
TGTGCCAGCAGTTCGGGACTAGCGGCCTACGAGCAGTACTTC
>.|TRBV10-3|few|TRBJ1-1
CAISEVQGNTEAFF
TGTGCCATCAGTGAGGTTCAGGGGAACACTGAAGCTTTCTTT
>.|TRBV28|many|TRBJ1-2
CASSLWRDGNYGYTF
TGTGCCAGCAGTTTATGGAGGGACGGGAACTATGGCTACACCTTC
>TRBD1|TRBV5-1|many|TRBJ1-1
CASSFGTGGTEAFF
TGCGCCAGCAGCTTTGGGACAGGCGGCACTGAAGCTTTCTTT
>.|TRBV10-3|many|TRBJ2-7
CAIAARPYEQYF
TGTGCCATCGCGGCGCGTCCCTACGAGCAGTACTTC
>.|TRBV7-9|.|TRBJ2-7
CASSPNGTWYSPGSSYEQYF
TGTGCCAGCAGCCCAAACGGGACATGGTATTCTCCAGGATCCTCCTACGAGCAGTACTTC
>TRBD1|TRBV7-9|few|TRBJ2-5
CASSHDREETQYF
TGTGCCAGCAGCCACGACAGGGAAGAGACCCAGTACTTC
>.|TRBV30|.|TRBJ2-7
CAWTPGYRGEQYF
TGTGCCTGGACCCCAGGGTATCGGGGAGAGCAGTACTTC
>.|TRBV7-9|few|TRBJ1-5
CASSLEGHQPQHF
TGTGCCAGCAGCTTAGAAGGGCATCAGCCCCAGCATTTT
>.|TRBV5-1|many|TRBJ2-7
CASSSMGEQYF
TGCGCCAGCAGCTCTATGGGCGAGCAGTACTTC
>TRBD1|TRBV4-2|.|TRBJ2-7
CASSQDWTGASYEQYF
TGTGCCAGCAGCCAAGATTGGACAGGGGCCTCCTACGAGCAGTACTTC
>.|TRBV19|once|TRBJ1-2
CASSISPGLGYGYTF
TGTGCCAGTAGTATCTCTCCGGGACTAGGCTATGGCTACACCTTC
>TRBD2|TRBV3-1|.|TRBJ2-7
CASSQDLRTSGFTYEQYF
TGTGCCAGCAGCCAAGATCTCAGGACTAGCGGGTTCACCTACGAGCAGTACTTC
>TRBD1|TRBV4-2|.|TRBJ1-1
CASSQDLTGGTTEAFF
TGTGCCAGCAGCCAAGATCTCACAGGGGGAACAACTGAAGCTTTCTTT
>.|TRBV29-1|few|TRBJ2-7
CSVVTTEYEQYF
TGCAGCGTTGTTACCACCGAATACGAGCAGTACTTC
>.|TRBV27|.|TRBJ1-1
CANRPPQNTEAFF
TGTGCCAACAGGCCGCCCCAGAACACTGAAGCTTTCTTT
>.|TRBV11-2|many|TRBJ2-7
CASSAAPNYEQYF
TGTGCCAGCAGCGCGGCCCCCAACTACGAGCAGTACTTC
>.|TRBV29-1|many|TRBJ2-5
CSVEGRTVGGQWETQYF
TGCAGCGTTGAAGGGAGAACAGTTGGAGGCCAATGGGAGACCCAGTACTTC
>TRBD2|TRBV7-3|few|TRBJ2-1
CASSFTGTSGYNEQFF
TGTGCCAGCAGCTTCACCGGGACTAGCGGCTACAATGAGCAGTTCTTC
>.|TRBV6-1|many|TRBJ1-1
CASSELPPDEAFF
TGTGCCAGCAGTGAACTGCCCCCCGATGAAGCTTTCTTT
>.|TRBV25-1|few|TRBJ2-7
CASSEGSRGSYEQYF
TGTGCCAGCAGTGAAGGCTCAAGGGGGTCCTACGAGCAGTACTTC
>.|TRBV6-9|many|TRBJ1-1
CASSSRGEAFF
TGTGCCAGCAGTTCGAGGGGGGAAGCTTTCTTT